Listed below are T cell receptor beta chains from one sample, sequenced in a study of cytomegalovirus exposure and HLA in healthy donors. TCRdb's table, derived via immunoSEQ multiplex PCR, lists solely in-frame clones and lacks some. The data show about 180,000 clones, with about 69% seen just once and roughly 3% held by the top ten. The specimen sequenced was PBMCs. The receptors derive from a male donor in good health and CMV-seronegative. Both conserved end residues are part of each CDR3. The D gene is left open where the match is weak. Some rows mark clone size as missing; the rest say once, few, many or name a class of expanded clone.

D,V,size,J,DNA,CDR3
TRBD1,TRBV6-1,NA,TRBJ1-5,TGTGCCAGCAGTGAAGCGAAGGGGGCGAGCAATCAGCCCCAGCATTTT,CASSEAKGASNQPQHF
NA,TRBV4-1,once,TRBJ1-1,TGCGCCAGCAGCCAAGAACAGGGAATGAACACTGAAGCTTTCTTT,CASSQEQGMNTEAFF
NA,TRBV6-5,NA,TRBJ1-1,TGTGCCAGCAGCCCCCAGGTTCAGAACACTGAAGCTTTCTTT,CASSPQVQNTEAFF
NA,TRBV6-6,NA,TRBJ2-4,TGTGCCAGCAGCAAATCAGGAGCCAAAAACATTCAGTACTTC,CASSKSGAKNIQYF
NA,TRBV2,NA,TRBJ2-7,TGTGCCAGCAGGCAAGTTTACAGGATCTACGAGCAGTACTTC,CASRQVYRIYEQYF
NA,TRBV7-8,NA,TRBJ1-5,TGTGCCAGCAGCCCGGGACATAGCAATCAGCCCCAGCATTTT,CASSPGHSNQPQHF
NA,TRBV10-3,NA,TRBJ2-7,TGTGCCATCACTCAGGAGGACTCCTACGAGCAGTACTTC,CAITQEDSYEQYF
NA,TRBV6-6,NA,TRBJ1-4,TGTGCCAGCGGGAGAAACAGGGATCCAACTAATGAAAAACTGTTTTTT,CASGRNRDPTNEKLFF
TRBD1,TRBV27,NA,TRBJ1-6,TGTGCCAGCAGTTTTACAGGGGCCTCTCGGAATTCACCCCTCCACTTT,CASSFTGASRNSPLHF
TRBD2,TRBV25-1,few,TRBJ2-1,TGTGCCAGCAGTGACCTCGGGACTAGCGGGAGTAATGAGCAGTTCTTC,CASSDLGTSGSNEQFF
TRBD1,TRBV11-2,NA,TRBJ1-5,TGTGCCAGCAGCACCGGGACAGGGTTTCAGCCCCAGCATTTT,CASSTGTGFQPQHF
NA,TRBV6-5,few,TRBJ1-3,TGTGCCAGCAGTTACTCGATTAGAGGGATTGGAAACACCATATATTTT,CASSYSIRGIGNTIYF
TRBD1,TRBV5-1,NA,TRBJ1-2,TGCGCCCCCCCGGGACAGGGGACACCATCTCATTATGGCTACACCTTC,CAPPGQGTPSHYGYTF
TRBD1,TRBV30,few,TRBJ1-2,TGTGCCTGGGGACAGGGTTTCGGTGGCTACACCTTC,CAWGQGFGGYTF
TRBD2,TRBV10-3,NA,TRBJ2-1,TGTGCCATCAGGACGGTAGCGGGAGGGTGGAATGAGCAGTTCTTC,CAIRTVAGGWNEQFF
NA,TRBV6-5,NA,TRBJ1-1,TGTGCCAGCAGTACCCCACGGGGAGCGAACACTGAAGCTTTCTTT,CASSTPRGANTEAFF
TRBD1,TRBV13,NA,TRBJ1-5,TGTGCCAGCAGCTCGGGACAGGGGATGAGCAATCAGCCCCAGCATTTT,CASSSGQGMSNQPQHF
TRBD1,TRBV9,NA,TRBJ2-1,TGTGCCAGCAGCGTGACAGGGAACAATGAGCAGTTCTTC,CASSVTGNNEQFF
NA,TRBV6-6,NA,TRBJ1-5,TGTGCCAGCAGCGACGGCCAGGGGTCGAGCAATCAGCCCCAGCATTTT,CASSDGQGSSNQPQHF
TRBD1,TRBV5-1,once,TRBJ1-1,TGCGCCAGCAGCTCCCTGGGACAGTTGGGGGCTTTCTTT,CASSSLGQLGAFF
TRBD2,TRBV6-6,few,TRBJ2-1,TGTGCCAGCAGTTACTCACCGGGAGGCCCCAACAATGAGCAGTTCTTC,CASSYSPGGPNNEQFF
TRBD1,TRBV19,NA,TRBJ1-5,TGTGCCAGTAAAATACAGGGGAGCAATCAGCCCCAGCATTTT,CASKIQGSNQPQHF
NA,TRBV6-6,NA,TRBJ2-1,TGTGCCAGCAGCCTTCAGGGGTGGCAGTTCTTC,CASSLQGWQFF
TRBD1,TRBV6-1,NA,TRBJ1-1,TGTGCCAGCAGCTCGTCTACAGGGGGCGGCACTGAAGCTTTCTTT,CASSSSTGGGTEAFF
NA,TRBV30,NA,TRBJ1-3,TGTGCCTGGAGTACAGGTTCCTCTGGAAACACCATATATTTT,CAWSTGSSGNTIYF
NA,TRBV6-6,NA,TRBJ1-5,TGTGCCAGCAGTTACGAAGAGGGATCCAATCAGCCCCAGCATTTT,CASSYEEGSNQPQHF
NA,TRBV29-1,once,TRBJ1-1,TGCAGCGTTGGAAGGAGACCGAACACTGAAGCTTTCTTT,CSVGRRPNTEAFF
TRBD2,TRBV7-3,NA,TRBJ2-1,TGTGCCAGCAGCCCCTCCGCTAGCGGGGGTAACAATGAGCAGTTCTTC,CASSPSASGGNNEQFF
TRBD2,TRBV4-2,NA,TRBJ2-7,TGTGCCAGCAGCCAACTCCTGAACCAAGCTGGGACTAGCTACCACGAGCAGTACTTC,CASSQLLNQAGTSYHEQYF
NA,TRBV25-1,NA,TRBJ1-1,TGTGCCAGCAGTGAGCCCCAGGGTGTCACTGAAGCTTTCTTT,CASSEPQGVTEAFF
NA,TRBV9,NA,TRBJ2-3,TGTGCCACCAACCCGGACAGTAGCACAGATACGCAGTATTTT,CATNPDSSTDTQYF
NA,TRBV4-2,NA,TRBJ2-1,TGTGCCAGCAGCCCTAATCCTAGCGATCCCTACAATGAGCAGTTCTTC,CASSPNPSDPYNEQFF
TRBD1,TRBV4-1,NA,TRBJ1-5,TGCGCCAGCAGCCAAGGGACAGGAGTAAGCAATCAGCCCCAGCATTTT,CASSQGTGVSNQPQHF
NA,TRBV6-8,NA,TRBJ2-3,TGTGCGGGGCGGAACACAGATACGCAGTATTTT,CAGRNTDTQYF
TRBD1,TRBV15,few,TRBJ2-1,TGTGCCACCAGCCTGGGACAGATCTCCTACAATGAGCAGTTCTTC,CATSLGQISYNEQFF
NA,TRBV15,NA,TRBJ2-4,TGTGCCACCAGCAGAGCAGGGATAGCCAAAAACATTCAGTACTTC,CATSRAGIAKNIQYF
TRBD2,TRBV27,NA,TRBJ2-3,TGTGCCAGCAGTTTAAGGGGTTGGGCGCTAGCGGGAGGGCAAGCAGATACGCAGTATTTT,CASSLRGWALAGGQADTQYF
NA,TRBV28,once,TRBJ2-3,TGTGCCAGCAGTCCGGTCCGCGCAACGCAGTATTTT,CASSPVRATQYF
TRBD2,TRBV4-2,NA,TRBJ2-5,TGTGCCAGCAGCCAAGACGGTCGGGGGGGGTACCAAGAGACCCAGTACTTC,CASSQDGRGGYQETQYF
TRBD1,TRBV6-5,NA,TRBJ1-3,TGTGCCAGCAGTTACCATCAGGGGGCTGCTGGAAACACCATATATTTT,CASSYHQGAAGNTIYF
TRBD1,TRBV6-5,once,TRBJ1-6,TGTGCCAGCAGACAAACAGGGGCTAATTCACCCCTCCACTTT,CASRQTGANSPLHF
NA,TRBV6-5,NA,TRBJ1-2,TGTGCCAGCAGTTACTCGTCGGTGACCGGGGGGTATGGCTACACCTTC,CASSYSSVTGGYGYTF
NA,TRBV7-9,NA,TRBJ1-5,TGTTCCAGCAGCTTATTAAGTTTGGGAGGTAATCAGCCCCAGCATTTT,CSSSLLSLGGNQPQHF
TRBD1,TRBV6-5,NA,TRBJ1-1,TGTGCCAGCAGTTATGACACAGGGGGTGGGGGTACTGAAGCTTTCTTT,CASSYDTGGGGTEAFF
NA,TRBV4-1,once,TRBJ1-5,TGCGCCAGCAGCCAATATGGACAGAGGGGTCAGCCCCAGCATTTT,CASSQYGQRGQPQHF
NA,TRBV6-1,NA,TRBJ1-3,TGTGCCAGCGCGGAGCAAACCATCTCTGGAAACACCATATATTTT,CASAEQTISGNTIYF
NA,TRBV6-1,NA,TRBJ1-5,TGTGCCAGCAGTTCGACAGCTGATAGCAATCAGCCCCAGCATTTT,CASSSTADSNQPQHF
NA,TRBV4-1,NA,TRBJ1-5,TGCGCCAGCAGCTCCCGGGGCGGGGTAAATCAGCCCCAGCATTTT,CASSSRGGVNQPQHF